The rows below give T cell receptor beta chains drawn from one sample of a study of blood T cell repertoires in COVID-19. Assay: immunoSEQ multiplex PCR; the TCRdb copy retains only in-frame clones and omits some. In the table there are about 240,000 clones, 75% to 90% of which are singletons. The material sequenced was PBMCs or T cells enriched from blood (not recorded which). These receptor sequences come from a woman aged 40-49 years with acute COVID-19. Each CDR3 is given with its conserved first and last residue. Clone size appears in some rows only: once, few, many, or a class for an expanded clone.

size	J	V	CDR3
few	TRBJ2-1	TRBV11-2	CASSLGVSGNEQFF
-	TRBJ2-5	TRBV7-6	CASSLAKREVQETQYF
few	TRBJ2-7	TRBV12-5	CASGLDTLREQYF
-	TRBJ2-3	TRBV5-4	CASSFGTSGRDTQYF
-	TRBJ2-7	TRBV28	CASSLAGGPGEQYF
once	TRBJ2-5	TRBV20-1	CSASALAGVGETQYF
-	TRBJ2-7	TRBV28	CASRGYRDRVYEQYF
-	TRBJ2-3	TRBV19	CASSLTGWSTDTQYF
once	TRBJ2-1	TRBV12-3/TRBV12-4	CASSSLADNEQFF
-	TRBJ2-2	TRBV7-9	CASSKQGAANTGELFF
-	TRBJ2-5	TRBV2	CASDREGGQETQYF
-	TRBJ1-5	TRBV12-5	CASGPPTTGGNQPQHF
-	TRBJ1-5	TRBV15	CATSRVDQPQHF
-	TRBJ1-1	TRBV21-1	CASSKVLGQGIAEAFF
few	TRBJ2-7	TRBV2	CASSEGQYYEQYF
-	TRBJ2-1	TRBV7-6	CASSPGHPTYNEQFF
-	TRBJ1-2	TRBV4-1	CASSQEQDTTNGYTF
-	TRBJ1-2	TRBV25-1	CASSAQGIRGYTF
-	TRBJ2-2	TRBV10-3	CAITETSGRALPGELFF
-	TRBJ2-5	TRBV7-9	CASTPDRRGWETQYF
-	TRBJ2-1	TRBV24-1	CATSEPLAEYNEQFF
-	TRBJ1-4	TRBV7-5	CARSWWLTNEKLFF
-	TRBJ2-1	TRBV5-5	CASSLLGGDEQFF
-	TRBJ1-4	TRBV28	CASSLRQGDEKLFF
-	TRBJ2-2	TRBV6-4	CASRAGLTGELFF
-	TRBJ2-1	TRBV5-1	CASSLGLAGGINNEQFF
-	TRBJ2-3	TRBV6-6	CASSYAGVTDTQYF
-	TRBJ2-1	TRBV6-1	CASSDGREANGNEQFF
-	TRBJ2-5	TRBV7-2	CASSLASSVGSLSLETQYF
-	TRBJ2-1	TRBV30	CAWSVLRTSGRSNEQFF
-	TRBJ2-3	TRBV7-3	CASSPFSRSTDTQYF
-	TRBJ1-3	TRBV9	CATEQGTGNTIYF
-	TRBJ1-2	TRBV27	CASSSLFRGRQGGYTF